This note documents a single TCR beta chain sequence. The entry originates in a study of preoperative IRX-2 immunotherapy in early breast cancer. Assay used: immunoSEQ multiplex PCR; TCRdb lists only in-frame clones, some missing. The table records about 32,000 clones, 83% of them present only once. The CDR3 runs 20 residues. Germline assignment: CDR1 SGHNT and CDR2 YENEEA. Trimming stripped 6 bases from V and 1 base from J, with 28 bases between. The sample's treatment: preoperative locoregional IRX-2 cytokine immunotherapy. Patients received preoperative, locoregional IRX-2 cytokine immunotherapy in a phase Ib study.

The receptor was derived from a human donor with breast cancer. This specimen was lymph node tissue, taken from a patient treated with IRX-2 immunotherapy. The chain carries TRBV11-3 and TRBJ2-1, with TRBD2 as a possible D gene (7 bases). The CDR3 is CASSDGVWTSGGGSYNEQFF. In DNA, the CDR3 is TGTGCCAGCAGTGATGGGGTGTGGACTAGTGGGGGCGGGTCCTACAATGAGCAGTTCTTC.